These 7 T cell receptor beta chains were all obtained from the same sample, sequenced in a study of blood T cell repertoires in COVID-19. Using immunoSEQ multiplex PCR, the repertoire was profiled, and TCRdb retains in-frame clones only, with some absent. In the table there are a few hundred thousand clones, 89% of which are singletons. Specimen: peripheral blood. The receptors derive from a woman aged 25 to 39 with COVID-19, enrolled during active disease.

The rearrangement uses TRBV2 and TRBJ2-3; 11 bases align to TRBD2. Trimming cost V 7 bases and J 4 bases; bases outside gene matches: 7. Germline V gives CDR1 SNHLY, CDR2 FYNNEI. The CDR3 totals 15 residues. This CDR3 reads CASNARLAGSDTQYF. The CDR3 coding sequence is TGTGCCAGCAACGCCCGACTAGCGGGGTCAGATACGCAGTATTTT.

This clone was seen more than once but under ten times. The chain has TRBV30 and TRBJ1-6; TRBD1 aligns across 10 bases. CDR1 is GTSNPN and CDR2 is SVGIG in the germline V gene (reference sequence). The J segment lost 10 bases and the V segment lost 3 bases, leaving 12 bases of the junction unmatched. The CDR3 totals 16 residues. The CDR3 DNA sequence: TGTGCCTGGAGCCCGTCTCCGGGGACAGGGGTATCACCCCTCCACTTT. This sequence encodes CAWSPSPGTGVSPLHF.

This clone was seen once. A junction boundary mismatches the germline segment, possibly from a read error. The chain links TRBV28 to TRBJ2-5, with 8 bases matching TRBD2. Germline CDR1 reads MDHEN; CDR2 reads SYDVKM. The CDR3 runs to 15 residues. Written as DNA, the CDR3 is TGTGCCAGCAGTTTAACCGGGGGGGGTCAGGAGAGCCAGTACTTC. It translates to CASSLTGGGQESQYF.

The chain couples TRBV7-9 to TRBJ1-2; perhaps TRBD1 as D (6 bases). This CDR3 is built from 16 residues. Deletions cut 6 bases from V and 6 bases from J, with 23 bases between. Germline V gene sequence: CDR1 SEHNR, CDR2 FQNEAQ (reference sequence). DNA of the CDR3: TGTGCCAGCAGTCTCAGCTTAGATATAGGGGGAGATGGCTACACCTTC. This gives the protein CASSLSLDIGGDGYTF. Drawing the rest from reference TRBV7-9 and TRBJ1-2, the complete variable domain is DTGVSQNPRHKITKRGQNVTFRCDPISEHNRLYWYRQTLGQGPEFLTYFQNEAQLEKSRLLSDRFSAERPKGSFSTLEIQRTEQGDSAMYLCASSLSLDIGGDGYTFGSGTRLTVV.

The rearrangement joins TRBV28 to TRBJ2-7; perhaps TRBD1 as D (6 bases). Germline V gene sequence: CDR1 MDHEN, CDR2 SYDVKM. V shed 1 base and J shed 4 bases, with 11 bases lying between them. The CDR3 has 14 amino acids. The CDR3 DNA reads as TGTGCCAGCAGTTTATCTGGGGGCTCTTACGAGCAGTACGTC. It specifies CASSLSGGSYEQYV.

V is TRBV2 and J is TRBJ1-2; D might be TRBD1 (6 bases). The CDR3 covers 14 residues. Germline loops: CDR1 SNHLY, CDR2 FYNNEI. V lost 5 bases and J 0 bases, leaving 10 bases between the germline ends. CDR3 in DNA: TGTGCCAGCAGTTGGACAGTTTCTAACTATGGCTACACCTTC. This sequence encodes CASSWTVSNYGYTF.

On this clone: Other DNA variants within this sample encode the same CDR3. V and J are TRBV12-3 or TRBV12-4 and TRBJ2-5, with D unclear. The ends were cut back, 4 bases at V and 5 bases at J, with 5 bases in the middle. CDR3 length: 11 amino acids. This chain's CDR3 is CASSSRETQYF. CDR3 DNA: TGTGCCAGCAGTTCGAGGGAGACCCAGTACTTC.